This T cell receptor beta chain derives from a study of cytotoxic CD8 clonotypes in ibrutinib-treated CLL. The overall study: The taking of response samples occurred after a median about 13 months of treatment, with a range of 6 to 36. Points from the study as a whole: Private clonotypes, not public ones, expanded at ibrutinib response. Circulating CD8+ T-cell counts were tracked by baseline clonality, which exceeded that of age-matched healthy donors.

Some clones are missing from TCRdb's copy, which holds only in-frame ones; the method was immunoSEQ multiplex PCR. The profile shows more than 300,000 clones, around four fifths of them singletons. CDR3 length equals 16 residues. The germline V gene encodes CDR1 LGHNA and CDR2 YSLEER. Trimming removed 1 base from V and 4 bases from J, with 16 bases in between. With respect to this clone: Its target is not known.

The TCR beta libraries used about 2.2 micrograms of genomic DNA that came from cryopreserved PBMCs. The material sequenced was PBMCs, taken before ibrutinib treatment. This chain joins TRBV4-3 and TRBJ2-5; no clear D. The receptor comes from a human donor with chronic lymphocytic leukemia. The CDR3: CASSQVIGPRLETQYF. The CDR3 nucleotides read TGCGCCAGCAGCCAAGTTATCGGGCCGCGTTTAGAGACCCAGTACTTC.